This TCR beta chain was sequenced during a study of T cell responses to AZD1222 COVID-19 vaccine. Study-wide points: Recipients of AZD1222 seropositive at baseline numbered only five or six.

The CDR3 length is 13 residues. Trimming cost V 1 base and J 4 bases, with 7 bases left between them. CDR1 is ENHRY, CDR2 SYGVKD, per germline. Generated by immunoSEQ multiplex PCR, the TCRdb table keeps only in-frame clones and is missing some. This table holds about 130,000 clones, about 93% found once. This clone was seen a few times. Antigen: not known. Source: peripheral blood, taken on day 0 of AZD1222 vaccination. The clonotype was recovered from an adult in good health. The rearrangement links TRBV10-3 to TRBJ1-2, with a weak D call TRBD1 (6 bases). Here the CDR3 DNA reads TGTGCCATCAGTGAGTTAGGGGGCTATGGCTACACCTTC. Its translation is CAISELGGYGYTF.